Here is one T cell receptor (beta chain) with its context. No antigen is known for it. 60 Vbeta and 13 Jbeta primers were used in PCR. Clones were read by immunoSEQ multiplex PCR, and TCRdb kept only the in-frame ones, dropping some. The table has around 91,000 clones, about 77% seen once. This specimen belongs to a study of cytomegalovirus exposure and HLA in healthy donors. General observations from the study: Analysis was performed later, and it showed HLA-associated TCR beta chains to be more clonally expanded than equally common others. Segments of the TCR beta V type were, in most cases, productive about 87% or about 30% of the time in an earlier analysis. Generally TCR sequences proved uncommon, though certain public TCRs appeared in numerous donors.

The germline CDR1 and CDR2 sequences are SGHAT and FQDESV (reference sequence). The V end was cut by 4 bases, the J end by 3 bases, with 7 bases between. The CDR3 runs 13 residues. The material sequenced was PBMCs. This clonotype was obtained from a male donor in good health and CMV-seropositive. The chain joins TRBV11-1 to TRBJ2-1; perhaps TRBD2 as D (6 bases). CDR3 bases: TGTGCCAGCAGCTCGACTAGCTACAATGAGCAGTTCTTC. Encoded protein: CASSSTSYNEQFF. The complete variable domain, with remaining parts taken from reference TRBV11-1 and TRBJ2-1, reads EAEVAQSPRYKITEKSQAVAFWCDPISGHATLYWYRQILGQGPELLVQFQDESVVDDSQLPKDRFSAERLKGVDSTLKIQPAELGDSAMYLCASSSTSYNEQFFGPGTRLTVL.